This T cell receptor beta chain was recovered during a study of control samples from healthy donors and cancer patients. Measured with immunoSEQ multiplex PCR; TCRdb has only the in-frame clones, and not every one. Of tens of thousands of clones listed, around 87% are singletons. The CDR3 runs 15 residues. CDR1 is SNHLY and CDR2 is FYNNEI in the germline V gene. The germline V and J ends were trimmed by 5 bases and 0 bases, with 11 bases remaining between them. The sequence came from a man over 45 in good health. What was sequenced was blood. The J gene is TRBJ2-4, the V gene TRBV2; TRBD1 might be the D (6 bases). For the CDR3, the DNA is TGTGCCAGCAGTTTCCGACAGGTAGCCAAAAACATTCAGTACTTC. As protein: CASSFRQVAKNIQYF.